These T cell receptor beta chains were read from a single sample in a study of cytomegalovirus exposure and HLA in healthy donors. Repertoires were generated with immunoSEQ multiplex PCR, while TCRdb's copy carries only in-frame clones and drops some. The data hold about 180,000 clones, with 82% observed a single time. Sequencing used PBMCs. The receptors shown here come from a man aged 35 to 55 in good health and CMV-seronegative. The CDR3 runs from the conserved cysteine through the conserved F or W. D genes are given only for firm matches. Clone sizes are given selectively: once, few, many, or a class where the clone is expanded.

>-|TRBJ1-1|once|TRBV6-5
TGTGCCAGCAGTTCACGGGGGGTCGTGGACACTGAAGCTTTCTTT
CASSSRGVVDTEAFF
>-|TRBJ1-2|-|TRBV29-1
TGCAGCGTTGAATACGGAGGGGTTGGATACTATGGCTACACCTTC
CSVEYGGVGYYGYTF
>-|TRBJ2-5|-|TRBV19
TGTGCCAGTAGTCCCACCGGGACACCGTTGAGTGAGCAGTACTTC
CASSPTGTPLSEQYF
>-|TRBJ2-1|few|TRBV18
TGTGCCAGCTCACCACCGGGCAGGAATTACAATGAGCAGTTCTTC
CASSPPGRNYNEQFF
>-|TRBJ2-1|-|TRBV27
TGTGCCAGCAGTTCCGGGACTCCCTTCCCGAGCGGTTACAATGAGCAGTTCTTC
CASSSGTPFPSGYNEQFF
>-|TRBJ1-2|-|TRBV7-9
TGTGCCAGCAGGAGCTCCGCTTGGGGCTACACCTTC
CASRSSAWGYTF
>TRBD2|TRBJ2-5|-|TRBV28
TGTGCCAGCAGTCTATTAGCGGGGCCGGAGACCCAGTACTTC
CASSLLAGPETQYF
>TRBD1|TRBJ1-3|-|TRBV30
TGTGCCTGGACCGGTGACAGGGGTGGAAACACCATATATTTT
CAWTGDRGGNTIYF
>TRBD2|TRBJ2-1|-|TRBV5-4
TGTGCCAGCAGCCCCAGCGGGGGGGGATACAATGAGCAGTTCTTC
CASSPSGGGYNEQFF
>TRBD1|TRBJ2-7|-|TRBV4-2
TGTGCCAGCAGCCAGGGTTCGACAGGGACCTACGAGCAGTACTTC
CASSQGSTGTYEQYF
>-|TRBJ1-4|-|TRBV7-2
TGTGCCAGCAGCTTTTTGGGGTCGGGCGGGGGGCGCGGGGAAAAACTGTTTTTT
CASSFLGSGGGRGEKLFF
>-|TRBJ2-3|-|TRBV5-5
TGTGCCAGCAGCGGGGGACTGACTAGCACAGATACGCAGTATTTT
CASSGGLTSTDTQYF
>-|TRBJ2-7|-|TRBV7-8
TGTGCCAGCAGCTTAAGAGATCCCTACGAGCAGTACTTC
CASSLRDPYEQYF